The rows below give T cell receptor beta chains drawn from one sample of a study of cytomegalovirus exposure and HLA in healthy donors. The data were produced by immunoSEQ multiplex PCR, yet TCRdb's version contains in-frame clones alone and is incomplete. The table includes 90,000 to 100,000 clones, around 70% detected once. The specimen sequenced was PBMCs. The receptors were gathered from a female donor in good health and CMV-seronegative. CDR3s include the opening cysteine and the closing phenylalanine or tryptophan. The D gene is left open where the match is weak. Where a row states a size, it is once, few, many or the class of an expanded clone; other rows omit it.

TRBJ2-1 | TRBV19 | NA | NA | TGTGCCAGTAGTAAAGGGCTAGGCCGACTATTTTACAATGAGCAGTTCTTC | CASSKGLGRLFYNEQFF
TRBJ2-3 | TRBV6-4 | TRBD2 | NA | TGTGCCAGCAGTCCGGGACTAGCGGGAGCCGCAGATACGCAGTATTTT | CASSPGLAGAADTQYF
TRBJ2-1 | TRBV27 | NA | NA | TGTGCCAGCAGTTTATCCGCGGGCCGGGTTTACAATGAGCAGTTCTTC | CASSLSAGRVYNEQFF
TRBJ1-1 | TRBV9 | NA | NA | TGTGCCAGCAGCATCCAGGGGAATACTGAAGCTTTCTTT | CASSIQGNTEAFF
TRBJ2-3 | TRBV10-3 | TRBD2 | NA | TGTGCCATCACGACTAGCGGGAGGGGTACGCAGTATTTT | CAITTSGRGTQYF
TRBJ2-1 | TRBV27 | NA | NA | TGTGCCAGCAGTCCCCGGGACTCCTCCAATGAGCAGTTCTTC | CASSPRDSSNEQFF
TRBJ1-2 | TRBV6-5 | TRBD1 | NA | TGTGCCAGCAGTTACTCACGGACAGGGGGAGGTTATGGCTCCACCTTC | CASSYSRTGGGYGSTF
TRBJ2-1 | TRBV5-1 | NA | many | TGCGCCAGCAGTAGTCCGGGGAAAAATGAGCAGTTCTTC | CASSSPGKNEQFF
TRBJ2-3 | TRBV19 | TRBD2 | NA | TGTGCCAGTAGTACCCTAGCGGGGAACACAGATACGCAGTATTTT | CASSTLAGNTDTQYF
TRBJ2-1 | TRBV9 | NA | NA | TGTGCCAGCAGCCCACCCGGGGGGCGGAATGAGCAGTTCTTC | CASSPPGGRNEQFF
TRBJ2-3 | TRBV25-1 | TRBD1 | NA | TGTGCCAGCAAGACAGGGGTGTATCAGTATTTT | CASKTGVYQYF
TRBJ2-2 | TRBV5-1 | NA | once | TGCGCCAGCAAGTTCGGGGGATCGAACACCGGGGAGCTGTTTTTT | CASKFGGSNTGELFF
TRBJ1-2 | TRBV7-8 | NA | NA | TGTGCCAGCAGCCTACAGGGAGCCTATGGCTACACCTTC | CASSLQGAYGYTF
TRBJ1-1 | TRBV11-2 | NA | few | TGTGCCAGCAGCTTTGACAGCGGGATGATCGGGTTT | CASSFDSGMIGF
TRBJ2-1 | TRBV28 | TRBD2 | NA | TGTGCCAGCAGTTTTGGGGGAGGGCTCAATGAGCAGTTCTTC | CASSFGGGLNEQFF
TRBJ1-1 | TRBV10-1 | NA | NA | TGCGCCAGCAGTGATTCTATGAACACTGAAGCTTTCTTT | CASSDSMNTEAFF
TRBJ2-2 | TRBV30 | NA | NA | TGTGCCTGGAACTACGGGATGGGCACCGGGGAGCTGTTTTTT | CAWNYGMGTGELFF
TRBJ2-7 | TRBV11-2 | NA | few | TGTGCCAGCAGCTCGTCAAGTACAGGGACGTGGTCCTACGAGCAGTACTTC | CASSSSSTGTWSYEQYF
TRBJ2-5 | TRBV7-9 | NA | NA | TGTGCCAGCAGCTTATCTGGACAGAGACAAGAGACCCAGTACTTC | CASSLSGQRQETQYF
TRBJ1-2 | TRBV28 | TRBD1 | few | TGTGCCAGCAGTTTAGGGGACAGTCAGTTTTATGATGGCTACACCTTC | CASSLGDSQFYDGYTF
TRBJ1-2 | TRBV30 | NA | NA | TGTGCCTGGAGTGTGAGGTGGGGCTACACCTTC | CAWSVRWGYTF
TRBJ1-1 | TRBV5-1 | NA | once | TGCGCCAGCCGGGCCCCTATCTTTACAGGGAACACTGAAGCTTTCTTT | CASRAPIFTGNTEAFF
TRBJ1-2 | TRBV30 | NA | NA | TGTGCCTGGAGTAGCGACAACTATGGCTACACCTTC | CAWSSDNYGYTF
TRBJ2-6 | TRBV6-4 | NA | once | TGTGCCAGCAGCGAACAGGGTCTCGGGGCCAACGTCCTGACTTTC | CASSEQGLGANVLTF
TRBJ2-5 | TRBV7-9 | NA | NA | TGTGCCAGCAGCCAGGAGGCCCAGTACTTC | CASSQEAQYF
TRBJ2-5 | TRBV7-9 | TRBD1 | NA | TGTGCCAGCAGCTTGGGACAGTCCCGACAAGAGACCCAGTACTTC | CASSLGQSRQETQYF
TRBJ2-5 | TRBV7-3 | NA | NA | TGTGCCAGCAGCCCTGGGGGGGCGCAAGGAGAGACCCAGTACTTC | CASSPGGAQGETQYF
TRBJ2-5 | TRBV7-8 | TRBD2 | NA | TGTGCCAGCAGCTTAGGCGGGGGGCCGGAAGAGACCCAGTACTTC | CASSLGGGPEETQYF
TRBJ2-5 | TRBV6-5 | NA | NA | TGTGCCAGCAGATTAGCCGGGCAAGAGACCCAGTACTTC | CASRLAGQETQYF
TRBJ2-2 | TRBV7-9 | TRBD1 | NA | TGTGCCAGCAGCTTAGTGACAGGGCCCACCGGGGAGCTGTTTTTT | CASSLVTGPTGELFF